The text below deals with one T cell receptor (beta chain). This clonotype showed up many times. The clone's antigen remains unknown. No qualities accompany the bases; no much larger clone lies one base away. This sample stems from a study of T cell repertoires in cytomegalovirus infection (dated by TCRdb to the late 2010s). Background on the whole study: Because public TCR beta signatures pointed to carriage of CMV infection together with the matching HLA type, the HLA type of each donor mattered for the analysis.

On the study overall, not on this receptor specifically: In the ex vivo response, HLA-C-restricted CMV-specific TCR beta clonotypes were dominant, and in two of eight donors the single most frequent clonotype came from this HLA-C-restricted group. In both this cohort and an independent roughly 330-donor cohort, the cumulative frequency of public TCR beta family members distinguished carriers of CMV infection plus the relevant HLA type.

The CDR3 runs 15 amino acids, cysteine and phenylalanine included. Only CDR3 DNA remains: 45 bases, in frame from the first base. The germline V gene supplies CDR1 MNHNS and CDR2 SASEGT. Deletion took 5 bases off V and 0 bases off J, with a span of 11 bases between the germline ends. The listed sequencing device is Illumina HiSeq 1500. TCRdb cleaned the public reads at Q25 with fastp, built clones with MiXCR and kept in-frame beta chains. Rows merge per CDR3 protein into single entries with the most common DNA and genes. This sample holds hundreds of thousands of distinct CDR3 sequences; about a tenth were observed only once. The top ten clonotypes cover approximately 2.4% of the sample.

The TCR comes from a human donor in good health (CMV status not recorded). Some clones in this sample may be carry-over from other donors' samples. Material: PBMCs. Recombination joined TRBV6-1 with TRBJ1-3; no D gene call is confident. The DNA sequence is given as TGTGCCAGCAGTCCCCAAGCCACCTCTGGAAACACCATATATTTT. This gives the protein CASSPQATSGNTIYF.